A single T cell receptor beta chain is shown here with its context. The data were produced by immunoSEQ multiplex PCR, yet TCRdb's version contains in-frame clones alone and is incomplete. The sample lists tens of thousands of clones; roughly 87% were seen once. The data are from a study of memory CD8 T cells in hepatitis C reinfection. The wider study: HCV reinfection: RNA-positive following two negative tests at least 60 days apart.

The germline gives CDR1 SGHTA, CDR2 FQGNSA. The V end lost 2 bases, the J end lost 1 base, and 16 bases lay between the germline ends. The CDR3 has 17 residues. As to time point: late/post reinfection, 12 to 24 weeks after detection. No in vitro expansion preceded TCR sequencing of the sorted cells. Control naive CD8 T cells came from a couple of donors at all three reinfection time points. The rearrangement links TRBV7-2 to TRBJ2-3, with a weak D call TRBD2 (6 bases). Sequenced input: naive CD8+ T cells sorted from blood. The sequence was collected from a man aged 18 to 35 with hepatitis C virus infection. CDR3 DNA: TGTGCCAGCAGCTTAACCCCTCGCGGGGCCGGCACAGATACGCAGTATTTT. Amino acid sequence: CASSLTPRGAGTDTQYF.